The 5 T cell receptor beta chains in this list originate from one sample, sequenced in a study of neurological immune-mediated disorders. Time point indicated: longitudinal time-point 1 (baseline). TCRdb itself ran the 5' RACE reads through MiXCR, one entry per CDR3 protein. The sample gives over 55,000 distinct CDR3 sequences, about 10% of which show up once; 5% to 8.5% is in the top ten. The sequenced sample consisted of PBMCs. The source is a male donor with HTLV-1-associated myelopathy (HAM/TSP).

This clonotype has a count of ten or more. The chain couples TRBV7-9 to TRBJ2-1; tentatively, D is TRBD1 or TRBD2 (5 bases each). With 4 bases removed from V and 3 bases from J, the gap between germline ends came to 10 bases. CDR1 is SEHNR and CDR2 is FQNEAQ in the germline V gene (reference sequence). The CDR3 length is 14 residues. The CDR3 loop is CASSSRDGYNEQFF. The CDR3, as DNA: TGTGCCAGCAGCTCCAGGGACGGCTACAATGAGCAGTTCTTC. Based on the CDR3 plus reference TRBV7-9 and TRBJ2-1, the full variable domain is DTGVSQNPRHKITKRGQNVTFRCDPISEHNRLYWYRQTLGQGPEFLTYFQNEAQLEKSRLLSDRFSAERPKGSFSTLEIQRTEQGDSAMYLCASSSRDGYNEQFFGPGTRLTVL.

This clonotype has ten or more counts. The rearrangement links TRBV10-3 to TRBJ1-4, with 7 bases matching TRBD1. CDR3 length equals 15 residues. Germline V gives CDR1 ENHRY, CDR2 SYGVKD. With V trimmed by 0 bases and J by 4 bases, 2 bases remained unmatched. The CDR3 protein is CAISESGQLNEKLFF. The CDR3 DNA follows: TGTGCCATCAGTGAGTCGGGACAGCTTAATGAAAAACTGTTTTTT.

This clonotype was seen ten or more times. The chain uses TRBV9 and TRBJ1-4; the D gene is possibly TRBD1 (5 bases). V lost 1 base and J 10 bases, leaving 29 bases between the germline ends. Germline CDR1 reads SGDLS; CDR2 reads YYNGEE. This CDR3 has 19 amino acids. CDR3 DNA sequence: TGTGCCAGCAGCGTACGGATTAACTTGGGGGAGGCTACCTTGGGAAAACTGTTTTTT. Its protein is CASSVRINLGEATLGKLFF.

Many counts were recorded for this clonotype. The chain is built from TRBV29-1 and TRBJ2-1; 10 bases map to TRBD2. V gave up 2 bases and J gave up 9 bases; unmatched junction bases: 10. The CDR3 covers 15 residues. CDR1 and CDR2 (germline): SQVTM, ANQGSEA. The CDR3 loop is CSVENRLAGEIEQFF. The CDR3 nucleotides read TGCAGCGTTGAAAACCGTCTAGCGGGAGAAATTGAGCAGTTCTTC.

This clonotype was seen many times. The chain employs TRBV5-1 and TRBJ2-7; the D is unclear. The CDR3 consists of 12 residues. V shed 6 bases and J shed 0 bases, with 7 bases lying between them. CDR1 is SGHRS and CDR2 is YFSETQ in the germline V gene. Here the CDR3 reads CASTSSSYEQYF. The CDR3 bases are TGCGCCAGCACCTCGAGCTCCTACGAGCAGTACTTC.